This T cell receptor (beta chain) appears in the sequencing data of a study of blood T cell repertoires in COVID-19. At the level of the study: The United States, Italy and Spain were the sources of the acute and convalescent COVID-19 samples. T cells, B-cell-depleted T cells, or PBMCs provided the cDNA or gDNA that served as material.

As handled by the study authors: By means of reference gene primer amplification, nucleated cell counts were estimated. Repertoires were generated with immunoSEQ multiplex PCR, while TCRdb's copy carries only in-frame clones and drops some. The V and J calls and the clone size are those of that table, but D and trimming were determined from the DNA. This table holds about 260,000 clones, 80% to 90% found once. Per germline, CDR1 SNHLY and CDR2 FYNNEI. There are 13 residues in the CDR3. The germline V and J ends were trimmed by 4 bases and 5 bases, with 11 bases remaining between them. This clone has only a few counts.

The specimen was peripheral blood. The rearrangement uses TRBV2 and TRBJ1-1, with a possible D match to TRBD1 (5 bases). The TCR was taken from a woman aged 40 to 50 who had recovered from COVID-19. CDR3: CASSAKGTTEAFF. CDR3 nucleotide sequence: TGTGCCAGCAGTGCGAAAGGGACTACTGAAGCTTTCTTT.